Listed below are T cell receptor beta chains from one sample, sequenced in a study of T cell repertoires in cytomegalovirus infection. MiXCR, run by TCRdb on the reads, gives a single entry per CDR3 protein. The table shows about 160,000 distinct CDR3 sequences, with about a fifth occurring only once. For these TCRs, the target antigens are not known. Here the sequenced sample was CD8+ T cells from cultured PBMCs, taken from culture after CMV antigen stimulation. These receptors all come from a human donor in good health (CMV status not recorded). Some clones in this sample may be carry-over from other donors' samples. Each CDR3 is given with its conserved first and last residue. D genes are given only for firm matches. Rows give clone size only sometimes, using once, few, many, or a class for an expanded clone.

once	NA	TRBJ2-7	TRBV27	TGTGCCAGCGCCCAGGGGTACGAGCAGTACTTC	CASAQGYEQYF
NA	TRBD1	TRBJ1-4	TRBV12-3/TRBV12-4	TGTGCCAGCAGAGACCGGGACAGCACTAATGAAAAACTGTTTTTT	CASRDRDSTNEKLFF
NA	TRBD2	TRBJ2-1	TRBV20-1	TGCAGTGCTAGAGGACTAGCGGGGGGGCCCCTCTCCTACAATGAGCAGTTCTTC	CSARGLAGGPLSYNEQFF
NA	NA	TRBJ2-3	TRBV4-1	TGCGCCAGCAGCCAAGCCTTTACACGGGACCTCACAGATACGCAGTATTTT	CASSQAFTRDLTDTQYF
NA	NA	TRBJ2-5	TRBV6-6	TGTGCCAGCAGTTACTCGTCCCCCGGGACTTTAGAGACCCAGTACTTC	CASSYSSPGTLETQYF
few	NA	TRBJ1-2	TRBV12-3/TRBV12-4	TGTGCCAGCAGGCGGACAGACGGTGGCTACACCTTC	CASRRTDGGYTF
few	NA	TRBJ1-2	TRBV11-2	TGTGCCAGCAGCTTAGGGACAGCGTCTCTCTATGGCTACACCTTC	CASSLGTASLYGYTF
NA	NA	TRBJ2-2	TRBV11-2	TGTGCCAGCCTTTATTGGGGCACCGGGGAGCTGTTTTTT	CASLYWGTGELFF
NA	NA	TRBJ2-3	TRBV11-2	TGTGCCAGCAGCTTAGACTCAAAGGAGGTATCGGATACGCAGTATTTT	CASSLDSKEVSDTQYF
NA	NA	TRBJ1-5	TRBV6-2/TRBV6-3	TGTGCCAGCAGTTATCACACAGGGAATCGGGCCCAGCATTTT	CASSYHTGNRAQHF
few	NA	TRBJ2-3	TRBV14	TGTGCCAGCAGCCAAGATAGGGGATTGGAGGGGGGGCCGAGCACAGATACGCAGTATTTT	CASSQDRGLEGGPSTDTQYF
many	TRBD1	TRBJ1-1	TRBV6-1	TGTGCCAGCAGTTCGATTTACCGGACAGGGGGACTAATTGAAGCTTTCTTT	CASSSIYRTGGLIEAFF
NA	TRBD1	TRBJ2-2	TRBV6-2/TRBV6-3	TGTGCCAGCAGTTACCCAGCTGGGACAGCGAACACCGGGGAGCTGTTTTTT	CASSYPAGTANTGELFF
few	TRBD2	TRBJ2-1	TRBV7-9	TGTGCCAGCAGCTTATCGAGCGGGGTCTCCTACAATGAGCAGTTCTTC	CASSLSSGVSYNEQFF
NA	NA	TRBJ1-5	TRBV6-1	TGTGCCAGCAGTGAAGTGGGGGGAAGCAATCAGCCCCAGCATTTT	CASSEVGGSNQPQHF
NA	TRBD2	TRBJ2-7	TRBV4-1	TGCGCCAGCAGCCACGGCCTAGCGGAGAGAGCCTACGAGCAGTACTTC	CASSHGLAERAYEQYF
NA	TRBD1	TRBJ1-5	TRBV6-2/TRBV6-3	TGTGCCAGCAGTTACTGGACAGGGAGCAATCAGCCCCAGCATTTT	CASSYWTGSNQPQHF
few	NA	TRBJ1-5	TRBV4-1	TGCGCCAGCAGCCAAGATCAGCGGGCCCATCAGCCCCAGCATTTT	CASSQDQRAHQPQHF
NA	NA	TRBJ2-7	TRBV12-3/TRBV12-4	TGTGCCAGCAGCCAGGACGGAATCTACGAGCAGTACTTC	CASSQDGIYEQYF
few	NA	TRBJ2-7	TRBV6-5	TGTGCCAGCAGTTACGGGGGATGGCCAGCCTACGAGCAGTACTTC	CASSYGGWPAYEQYF
many	TRBD2	TRBJ2-7	TRBV7-8	TGTGCCAGCAGCCCACCGGGACTAGGCTACGAGCAGTACTTC	CASSPPGLGYEQYF
few	NA	TRBJ1-1	TRBV12-3/TRBV12-4	TGTGCCAGAACCACATCACAGGGCAGGAACACTGAAGCTTTCTTT	CARTTSQGRNTEAFF
few	NA	TRBJ2-7	TRBV6-8	TGTGCCAGCAGTTACTCTTCGGGACGGTTAACCTACGAGCAGTACTTC	CASSYSSGRLTYEQYF
NA	NA	TRBJ1-6	TRBV5-1	TGCGCCAGCAGCTTGCAGGACGGGAATAATTCACCCCTCCACTTT	CASSLQDGNNSPLHF
NA	TRBD2	TRBJ2-1	TRBV7-2	TGTGCCAGCAGCTTTGGAGCGGGGTGGAGGAATGAGCAGTTCTTC	CASSFGAGWRNEQFF
few	NA	TRBJ2-4	TRBV28	TGTGCCAGCAGTTTGGTCGGGTACATTCAGTACTTC	CASSLVGYIQYF
many	TRBD1	TRBJ1-2	TRBV25-1	TGTGCCAGCAGTTTTCAGGGGGCGGTTGGCTACACCTTC	CASSFQGAVGYTF
NA	NA	TRBJ2-7	TRBV7-2	TGTGCCAGCAGCTTAACCGACAACCCCGGATTCTACGAGCAGTACTTC	CASSLTDNPGFYEQYF
NA	NA	TRBJ1-2	TRBV7-2	TGTGCCAGCACCCCTCCGACAGGCGGCTACACCTTC	CASTPPTGGYTF
NA	TRBD1	TRBJ2-2	TRBV7-9	TGTGCCAGCATAGAACGACAGGGGGAGACCGGGGAGCTGTTTTTT	CASIERQGETGELFF
few	TRBD1	TRBJ1-1	TRBV7-9	TGTGCCAGCAGCTTAGCACAGGGGGTGGGCACTGAAGCTTTCTTT	CASSLAQGVGTEAFF
NA	NA	TRBJ2-6	TRBV7-8	TGTGCCAGCAGCTTAGGCTGGTCTGGGGCCAACGTCCTGACTTTC	CASSLGWSGANVLTF
NA	NA	TRBJ2-6	TRBV6-2/TRBV6-3	TGTGCCAGCAGTTACGACGCAGGGACCGGGGATAAAGGGGCCAACGTCCTGACTTTC	CASSYDAGTGDKGANVLTF
NA	NA	TRBJ1-1	TRBV7-2	TGTGCCAGCAGCTTGTTAGGGCGTGCTGAAGCTTTCTTT	CASSLLGRAEAFF
NA	TRBD2	TRBJ2-5	TRBV10-3	TGTGCCATCAGTGAGTCGAGAAACTTTCCGGGACTAGCGGGGGCCGGGGAGACCCAGTACTTC	CAISESRNFPGLAGAGETQYF
few	TRBD1	TRBJ1-2	TRBV12-3/TRBV12-4	TGTGCCAGCAGCGCCGGGACAGGGGTTGGCTACACCTTC	CASSAGTGVGYTF
many	TRBD1	TRBJ2-1	TRBV7-6	TGTGCCAGCAGCTTAACAGGGGTCTACAATGAGCAGTTCTTC	CASSLTGVYNEQFF
many	NA	TRBJ2-1	TRBV15	TGTGCCACCACCGCTTCCGGGGCCTACAATGAGCAGTTCTTC	CATTASGAYNEQFF
NA	NA	TRBJ2-3	TRBV23-1	TGCGCCAGCAGTCAATCGATTCCAGCTGCAGATACGCAGTATTTT	CASSQSIPAADTQYF
NA	NA	TRBJ2-3	TRBV6-5	TGTGCCAGCAGTTATTTAGGGAGCACAGATACGCAGTATTTT	CASSYLGSTDTQYF
NA	NA	TRBJ1-3	TRBV4-1	TGCGCCAGCAGCATCGAGGGCTCCTCTGGAAACACCATATATTTT	CASSIEGSSGNTIYF
few	NA	TRBJ2-7	TRBV19	TGTGCCAGTAGTATAGGGCAGGGCTACGAGCAGTACTTC	CASSIGQGYEQYF
NA	NA	TRBJ1-5	TRBV24-1	TGTGCCACCAGTGAGACAGCAAATCAGCCCCAGCATTTT	CATSETANQPQHF
once	NA	TRBJ1-1	TRBV19	TGTGCCAGTAGTCCAGGGGTCCCTGAAGCTTTCTTT	CASSPGVPEAFF
few	NA	TRBJ1-2	TRBV12-3/TRBV12-4	TGTGCCAGCAGTTTAGTTCCGGGTCCTAACTATGGCTACACCTTC	CASSLVPGPNYGYTF
NA	NA	TRBJ1-4	TRBV4-3	TGCGCCAGCAGCCTGTGGACCGGTGAAAAACTGTTTTTT	CASSLWTGEKLFF
NA	TRBD2	TRBJ2-5	TRBV12-3/TRBV12-4	TGTGCCAGCACCAATTGGGGAGGGGAGACCCAGTACTTC	CASTNWGGETQYF
few	TRBD2	TRBJ2-2	TRBV7-2	TGTGCCAGCAGCATACCCCTAGCGGGGGTTGTGAACGGGGAGCTGTTTTTT	CASSIPLAGVVNGELFF
NA	NA	TRBJ1-1	TRBV27	TGTGCCGTGGCGGGGAAACGGAACACTGAAGCTTTCTTT	CAVAGKRNTEAFF